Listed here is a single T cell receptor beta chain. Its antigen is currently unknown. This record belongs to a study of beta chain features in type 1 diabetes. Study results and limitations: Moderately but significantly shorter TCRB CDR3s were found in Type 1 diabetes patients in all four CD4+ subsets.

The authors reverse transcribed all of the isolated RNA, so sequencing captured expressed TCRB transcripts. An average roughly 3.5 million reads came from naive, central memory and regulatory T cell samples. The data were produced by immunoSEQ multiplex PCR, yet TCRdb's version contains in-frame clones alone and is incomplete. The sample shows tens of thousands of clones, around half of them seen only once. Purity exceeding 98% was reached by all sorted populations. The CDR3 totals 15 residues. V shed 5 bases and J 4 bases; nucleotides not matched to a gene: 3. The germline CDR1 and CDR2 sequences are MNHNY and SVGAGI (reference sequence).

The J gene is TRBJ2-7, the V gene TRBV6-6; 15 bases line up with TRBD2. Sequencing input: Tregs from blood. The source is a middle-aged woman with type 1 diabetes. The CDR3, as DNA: TGTGCCAGCAGTGGGGGACTAGCGGGGGGATACGAGCAGTACTTC. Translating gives CASSGGLAGGYEQYF.